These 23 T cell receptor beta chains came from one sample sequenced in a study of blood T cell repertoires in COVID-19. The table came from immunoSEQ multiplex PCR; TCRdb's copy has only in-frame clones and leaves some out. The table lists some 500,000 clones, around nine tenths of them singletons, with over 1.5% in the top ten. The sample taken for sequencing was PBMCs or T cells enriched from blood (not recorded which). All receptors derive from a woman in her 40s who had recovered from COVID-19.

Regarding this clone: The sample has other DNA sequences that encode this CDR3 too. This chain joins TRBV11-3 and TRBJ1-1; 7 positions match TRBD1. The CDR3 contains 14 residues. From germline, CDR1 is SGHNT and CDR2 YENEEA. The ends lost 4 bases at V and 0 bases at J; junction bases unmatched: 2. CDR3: CASSSTGVNTEAFF. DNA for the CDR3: TGTGCCAGCAGCTCAACAGGGGTGAACACTGAAGCTTTCTTT.

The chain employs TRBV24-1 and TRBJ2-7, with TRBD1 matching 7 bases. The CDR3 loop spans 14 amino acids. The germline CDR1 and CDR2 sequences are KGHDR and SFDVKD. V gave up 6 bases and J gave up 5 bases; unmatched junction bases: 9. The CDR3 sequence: CATSSATGQDEQYF. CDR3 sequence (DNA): TGTGCCACCAGTTCGGCGACAGGGCAAGACGAGCAGTACTTC.

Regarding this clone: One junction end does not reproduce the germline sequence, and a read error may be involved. The CDR3 loop reads CASSFSRDTEAFF. The DNA for the CDR3 is TGTGCCAGCTCATTCTCACGAGACACCGAAGCTTTCTTT. J is TRBJ1-1 and V is TRBV18, with D unresolved. The CDR3 is 13 residues long. Germline CDR1 is KGHSH and CDR2 is LQKENI.

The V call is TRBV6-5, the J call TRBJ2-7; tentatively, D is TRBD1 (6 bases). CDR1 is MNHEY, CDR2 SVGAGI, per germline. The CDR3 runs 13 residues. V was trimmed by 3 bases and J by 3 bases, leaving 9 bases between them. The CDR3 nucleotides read TGTGCCAGCAGTTATGGACAGATCTACGAGCAGTACTTC. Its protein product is CASSYGQIYEQYF.

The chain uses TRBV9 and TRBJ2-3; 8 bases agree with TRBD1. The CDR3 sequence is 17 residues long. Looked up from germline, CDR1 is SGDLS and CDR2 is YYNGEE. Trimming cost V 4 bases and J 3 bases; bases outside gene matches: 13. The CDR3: CASSHEGGQGRTDTQYF. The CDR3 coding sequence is TGTGCCAGCAGCCACGAGGGTGGACAGGGAAGGACAGATACGCAGTATTTT.

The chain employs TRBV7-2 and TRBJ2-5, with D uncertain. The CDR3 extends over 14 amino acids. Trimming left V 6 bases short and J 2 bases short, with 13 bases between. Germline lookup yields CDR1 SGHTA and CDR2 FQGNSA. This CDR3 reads CASSHSSLQETQYF. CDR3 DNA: TGTGCCAGCAGTCATAGTAGCCTTCAAGAGACCCAGTACTTC.

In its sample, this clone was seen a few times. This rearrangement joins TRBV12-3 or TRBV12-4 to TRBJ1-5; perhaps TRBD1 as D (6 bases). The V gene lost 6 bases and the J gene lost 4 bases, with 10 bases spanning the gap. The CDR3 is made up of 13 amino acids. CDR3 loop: CASRGQTNQPQHF. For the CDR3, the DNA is TGTGCCAGCAGAGGACAGACTAATCAGCCCCAGCATTTT.

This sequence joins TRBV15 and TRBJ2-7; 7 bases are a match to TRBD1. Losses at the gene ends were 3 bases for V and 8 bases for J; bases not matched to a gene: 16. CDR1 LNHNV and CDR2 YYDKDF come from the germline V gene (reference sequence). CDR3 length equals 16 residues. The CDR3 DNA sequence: TGTGCCACCAGCAGGGAACCGGGACAGACGCCTTGGAAGCAGTACTTC. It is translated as CATSREPGQTPWKQYF. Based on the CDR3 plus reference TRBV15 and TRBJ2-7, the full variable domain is DAMVIQNPRYQVTQFGKPVTLSCSQTLNHNVMYWYQQKSSQAPKLLFHYYDKDFNNEADTPDNFQSRRPNTSFCFLDIRSPGLGDTAMYLCATSREPGQTPWKQYFGPGTRLTVT.

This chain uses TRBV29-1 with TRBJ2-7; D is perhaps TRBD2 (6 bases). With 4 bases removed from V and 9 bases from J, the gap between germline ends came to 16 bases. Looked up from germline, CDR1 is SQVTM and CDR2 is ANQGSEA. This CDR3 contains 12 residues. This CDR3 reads CSVGPGEVAQYF. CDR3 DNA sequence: TGCAGCGTTGGTCCGGGAGAGGTCGCGCAGTACTTC.

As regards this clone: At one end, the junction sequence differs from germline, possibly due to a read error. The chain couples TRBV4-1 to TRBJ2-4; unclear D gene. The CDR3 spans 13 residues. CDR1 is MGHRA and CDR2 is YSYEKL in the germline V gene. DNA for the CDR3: TGCGCCAGCAGCCCGACAACCAATAACATTCAGTACTTC. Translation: CASSPTTNNIQYF.

The CDR3 sequence: CASSISSFAGARDTEAFF. Written as DNA, the CDR3 is TGTGCCAGTAGTATTTCGTCTTTTGCGGGGGCGCGGGACACTGAAGCTTTCTTT. The rearrangement uses TRBV19 and TRBJ1-1, with D possibly TRBD1 on 6 matching bases. Trimming pared 3 bases from V and 3 bases from J, leaving 23 bases between. The CDR3 is 18 residues long. Germline CDR1 is LNHDA and CDR2 is SQIVND (reference sequence).

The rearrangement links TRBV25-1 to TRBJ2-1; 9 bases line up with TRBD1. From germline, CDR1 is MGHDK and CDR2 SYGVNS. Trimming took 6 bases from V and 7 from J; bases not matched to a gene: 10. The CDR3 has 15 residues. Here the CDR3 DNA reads TGTGCCAGCAGCCGTCCTGGGACAGGGCCGAATGAGCAGTTCTTC. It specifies CASSRPGTGPNEQFF.

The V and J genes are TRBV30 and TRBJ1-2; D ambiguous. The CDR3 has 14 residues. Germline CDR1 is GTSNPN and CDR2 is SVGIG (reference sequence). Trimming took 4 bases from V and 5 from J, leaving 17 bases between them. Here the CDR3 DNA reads TGTGCCTGGACCCTTACCACAGCCCAATATGGCTACACCTTC. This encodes CAWTLTTAQYGYTF.

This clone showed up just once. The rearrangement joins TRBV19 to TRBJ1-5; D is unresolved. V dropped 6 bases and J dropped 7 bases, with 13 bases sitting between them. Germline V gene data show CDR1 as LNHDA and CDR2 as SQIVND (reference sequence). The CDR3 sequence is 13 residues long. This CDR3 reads CASRDDGQQPQHF. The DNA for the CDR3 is TGTGCCAGTAGGGATGATGGGCAGCAGCCCCAGCATTTT.

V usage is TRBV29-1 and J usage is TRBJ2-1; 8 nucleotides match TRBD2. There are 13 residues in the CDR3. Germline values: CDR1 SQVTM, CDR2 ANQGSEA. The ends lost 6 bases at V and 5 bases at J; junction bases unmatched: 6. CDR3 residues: CSVATSGHNEQFF. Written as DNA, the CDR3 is TGCAGCGTCGCTACTAGCGGTCACAATGAGCAGTTCTTC.

The CDR3 DNA reads as TGTGCCAGCAGCATTTGGGGAGATCAGCCCCAGCATTTT. Translating gives CASSIWGDQPQHF. J is TRBJ1-5 and V is TRBV5-4; D is uncertain. CDR1 is SGHNT, CDR2 YYREEE, per germline (reference sequence). The CDR3 has 13 amino acids. Between the trimmed V and J ends, which lost 4 bases and 5 bases, there was a span of 10 bases.

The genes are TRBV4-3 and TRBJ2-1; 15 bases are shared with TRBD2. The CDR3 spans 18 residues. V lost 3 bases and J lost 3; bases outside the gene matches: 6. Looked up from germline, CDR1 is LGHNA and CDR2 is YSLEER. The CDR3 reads CASSHTRTSGGVYNEQFF. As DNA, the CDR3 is TGCGCCAGCAGCCACACCCGGACTAGCGGGGGGGTCTACAATGAGCAGTTCTTC.

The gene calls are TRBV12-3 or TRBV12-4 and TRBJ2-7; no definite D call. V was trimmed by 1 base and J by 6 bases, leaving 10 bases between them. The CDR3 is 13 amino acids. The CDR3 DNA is TGTGCCAGCAGTTTAGGGCTGGTTGCCGAGCAGTACTTC. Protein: CASSLGLVAEQYF.

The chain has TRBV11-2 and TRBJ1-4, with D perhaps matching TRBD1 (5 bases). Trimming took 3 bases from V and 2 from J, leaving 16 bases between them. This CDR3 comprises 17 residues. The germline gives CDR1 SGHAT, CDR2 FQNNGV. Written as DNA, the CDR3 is TGTGCCAGCAGCTTTCTCACGGGGGGTGGCACTAATGAAAAACTGTTTTTT. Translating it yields CASSFLTGGGTNEKLFF.

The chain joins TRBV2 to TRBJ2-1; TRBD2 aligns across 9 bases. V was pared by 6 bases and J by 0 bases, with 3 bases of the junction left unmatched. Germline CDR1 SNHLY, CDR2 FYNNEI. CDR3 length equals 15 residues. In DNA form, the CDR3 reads TGTGCCAGCAGCGTAGCGGGAGACTCCTACAATGAGCAGTTCTTC. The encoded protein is CASSVAGDSYNEQFF.

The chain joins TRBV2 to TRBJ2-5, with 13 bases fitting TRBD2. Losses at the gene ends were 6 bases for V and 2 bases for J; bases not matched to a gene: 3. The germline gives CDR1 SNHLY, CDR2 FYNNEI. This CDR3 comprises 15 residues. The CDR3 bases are TGTGCCAGCAGGACTAGCGGGGGGTCGCAAGAGACCCAGTACTTC. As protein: CASRTSGGSQETQYF.

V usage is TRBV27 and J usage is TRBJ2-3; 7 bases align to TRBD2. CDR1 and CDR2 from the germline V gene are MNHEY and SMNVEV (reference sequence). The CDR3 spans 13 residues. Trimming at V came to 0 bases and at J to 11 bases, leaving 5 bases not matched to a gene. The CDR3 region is CASSLSGRVKQYF. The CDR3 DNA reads TGTGCCAGCAGTTTATCGGGGAGGGTTAAGCAGTATTTT.

CDR3 region: CASSKGGGLAKNIQYF. The CDR3 region has the DNA TGTGCCAGCAGCAAAGGGGGGGGACTAGCCAAAAACATTCAGTACTTC. The J gene is TRBJ2-4, the V gene TRBV21-1; the DNA was not used to check the table's D call, TRBD2. TRBV21-1 is deemed a pseudogene. CDR3 length: 16 residues.